This T cell receptor beta chain emerged from a study of blood T cells in healthy people across ages. Study observations and caveats: A roughly linear fall in TCR beta diversity per million T cells was seen with increasing age. With donor CMV status unknown, expanded clonotype changes were possibly confounded.

With a J-beta primer mix and a sample-barcoded 5' primer, a second PCR ran about 7 to 11 cycles. Via MiXCR, TCRdb re-called the 5' RACE reads, giving one row per CDR3 protein. The table has almost 800,000 distinct CDR3 sequences, 58% seen once. For this clonotype: Its matching antigen is unknown.

Germline V lookup: CDR1 MNHEY, CDR2 SVGAGI. CDR3 length: 14 amino acids. Unmatched junction bases numbered 1, after V lost 0 bases and J lost 5 bases. This receptor was identified in a man under 40 in good health. The sequencing input was blood. The V call is TRBV6-5, the J call TRBJ2-5; 9 nucleotides match TRBD1. The CDR3 here is CASSYSGTGETQYF. In DNA, the CDR3 is TGTGCCAGCAGTTACTCAGGGACAGGGGAGACCCAGTACTTC.